This is a list of T cell receptor beta chains from one sample in a study. TCRdb re-called the 5' RACE reads through MiXCR, storing one row per CDR3 protein. There are roughly 39,000 distinct CDR3 sequences in the sample; over 15% occur only once, and approximately 3% lies in the top ten. Input material: naive CD4+ T cells sorted from a lymph node. The source is a female donor with breast cancer. Each CDR3 is given with its conserved first and last residue. A D gene is named only where the DNA matches it firmly. A clone size is listed for some rows: how often the clone was seen (once, few, many), or a class if it is expanded.

J gene: TRBJ2-7; D gene: TRBD1; V gene: TRBV20-1; clone size: many; CDR3 protein: CSAHRGRDEQYF; CDR3 DNA: TGCAGTGCTCACAGGGGGCGGGACGAGCAGTACTTC
J gene: TRBJ2-1; D gene: -; V gene: TRBV5-1; clone size: -; CDR3 protein: CASSEPSVNEQFF; CDR3 DNA: TGCGCCAGCAGCGAGCCTAGCGTCAATGAGCAGTTCTTC
J gene: TRBJ1-3; D gene: -; V gene: TRBV27; clone size: -; CDR3 protein: CASSSSNGGNTIYF; CDR3 DNA: TGTGCCAGCAGTTCCTCGAACGGAGGAAACACCATATATTTT
J gene: TRBJ2-2; D gene: -; V gene: TRBV28; clone size: -; CDR3 protein: CASTPSVGGTGELFF; CDR3 DNA: TGTGCCAGCACCCCATCCGTGGGGGGCACCGGGGAGCTGTTTTTT
J gene: TRBJ1-6; D gene: -; V gene: TRBV7-9; clone size: -; CDR3 protein: CASRREDSPLHF; CDR3 DNA: TGTGCCAGCCGGCGGGAAGATTCACCCCTCCACTTT
J gene: TRBJ2-7; D gene: -; V gene: TRBV7-2; clone size: -; CDR3 protein: CASSAKMGYEQYF; CDR3 DNA: TGTGCCAGCAGCGCCAAGATGGGTTACGAGCAGTACTTC
J gene: TRBJ1-1; D gene: -; V gene: TRBV14; clone size: -; CDR3 protein: CASSQTLTSRAFF; CDR3 DNA: TGTGCCAGCAGCCAGACACTTACCTCCAGAGCTTTCTTT
J gene: TRBJ1-4; D gene: -; V gene: TRBV7-6; clone size: many; CDR3 protein: CASSRTQLETNEKLFF; CDR3 DNA: TGTGCCAGCAGCCGAACCCAACTGGAGACTAATGAAAAACTGTTTTTT
J gene: TRBJ2-6; D gene: TRBD2; V gene: TRBV5-1; clone size: few; CDR3 protein: CASSLKREGQSNVLTF; CDR3 DNA: TGCGCCAGCAGCTTGAAGCGGGAGGGCCAGTCCAACGTCCTGACTTTC
J gene: TRBJ1-1; D gene: -; V gene: TRBV7-3; clone size: -; CDR3 protein: CASSLTFRESAPRGAFF; CDR3 DNA: TGTGCCAGCAGCTTAACGTTCAGGGAGTCAGCGCCCCGGGGGGCTTTCTTT
J gene: TRBJ2-3; D gene: -; V gene: TRBV5-4; clone size: -; CDR3 protein: CASSLFVSRPTDTQYF; CDR3 DNA: TGTGCCAGCAGCTTGTTCGTGAGCAGACCCACAGATACGCAGTATTTT
J gene: TRBJ2-7; D gene: -; V gene: TRBV6-1; clone size: few; CDR3 protein: CASEHVSKAFSYEQYF; CDR3 DNA: TGTGCCAGTGAGCATGTGTCGAAAGCCTTCTCCTACGAGCAGTACTTC
J gene: TRBJ2-1; D gene: -; V gene: TRBV7-2; clone size: -; CDR3 protein: CASSFSTAGNNEQFF; CDR3 DNA: TGTGCCAGCAGCTTTTCGACGGCGGGGAACAATGAGCAGTTCTTC
J gene: TRBJ2-1; D gene: TRBD2; V gene: TRBV7-2; clone size: once; CDR3 protein: CASSLRLAGVHYNEQFF; CDR3 DNA: TGTGCCAGCAGCTTAAGGCTAGCGGGAGTACACTACAATGAGCAGTTCTTC
J gene: TRBJ2-7; D gene: -; V gene: TRBV29-1; clone size: many; CDR3 protein: CSVEVVNYPTYEQYF; CDR3 DNA: TGCAGCGTTGAAGTGGTCAACTATCCAACCTACGAGCAGTACTTC
J gene: TRBJ2-5; D gene: -; V gene: TRBV7-2; clone size: many; CDR3 protein: CASSFNGQETQYF; CDR3 DNA: TGTGCCAGCAGCTTCAACGGACAAGAGACCCAGTACTTC
J gene: TRBJ2-1; D gene: TRBD2; V gene: TRBV6-6; clone size: many; CDR3 protein: CASIPGTSGPYNEQFF; CDR3 DNA: TGTGCCAGCATTCCCGGGACTAGCGGGCCTTACAATGAGCAGTTCTTC
J gene: TRBJ2-7; D gene: -; V gene: TRBV6-6; clone size: few; CDR3 protein: CASSYGQPTSSYEQYF; CDR3 DNA: TGTGCCAGCAGTTACGGCCAGCCAACGAGCTCCTACGAGCAGTACTTC
J gene: TRBJ2-3; D gene: -; V gene: TRBV5-1; clone size: few; CDR3 protein: CASSPTADIDTQYF; CDR3 DNA: TGCGCCAGCAGCCCGACAGCGGACATCGATACGCAGTATTTT
J gene: TRBJ2-1; D gene: -; V gene: TRBV5-1; clone size: -; CDR3 protein: CASSLRAAAYNEQFF; CDR3 DNA: TGCGCCAGCAGCTTGCGGGCGGCCGCTTACAATGAGCAGTTCTTC
J gene: TRBJ1-5; D gene: TRBD1; V gene: TRBV7-2; clone size: -; CDR3 protein: CASSLTGHSNQPQHF; CDR3 DNA: TGTGCCAGCAGCTTGACAGGGCATAGCAATCAGCCCCAGCATTTT
J gene: TRBJ1-4; D gene: -; V gene: TRBV24-1; clone size: few; CDR3 protein: CATSDSGSELFF; CDR3 DNA: TGTGCCACCAGTGATTCCGGATCAGAACTGTTTTTT
J gene: TRBJ1-2; D gene: -; V gene: TRBV2; clone size: few; CDR3 protein: CASSGTAYGYTF; CDR3 DNA: TGTGCCAGCAGCGGGACCGCTTATGGCTACACCTTC
J gene: TRBJ2-6; D gene: -; V gene: TRBV7-9; clone size: -; CDR3 protein: CASSFGLSGANVLTF; CDR3 DNA: TGTGCCAGCAGCTTTGGACTTTCTGGGGCCAACGTCCTGACTTTC
J gene: TRBJ2-1; D gene: TRBD2; V gene: TRBV11-3; clone size: few; CDR3 protein: CASSLGTSHEQFF; CDR3 DNA: TGTGCCAGCAGCTTAGGGACTAGCCATGAGCAGTTCTTC
J gene: TRBJ1-6; D gene: -; V gene: TRBV6-5; clone size: many; CDR3 protein: CASSYSPPRGTSPLHF; CDR3 DNA: TGTGCCAGCAGTTACTCTCCTCCCCGCGGGACATCACCCCTCCACTTT
J gene: TRBJ2-7; D gene: -; V gene: TRBV6-5; clone size: -; CDR3 protein: CASRISSVGEQYF; CDR3 DNA: TGTGCCAGCAGAATCTCCAGTGTAGGGGAGCAGTACTTC
J gene: TRBJ1-5; D gene: -; V gene: TRBV30; clone size: few; CDR3 protein: CAWSSGEHGNQPQHF; CDR3 DNA: TGTGCCTGGAGTTCAGGGGAACACGGCAATCAGCCCCAGCATTTT
J gene: TRBJ2-7; D gene: -; V gene: TRBV4-1; clone size: few; CDR3 protein: CASSQDPGPFYEQYF; CDR3 DNA: TGCGCCAGCAGCCAAGACCCGGGACCATTCTACGAGCAGTACTTC
J gene: TRBJ2-3; D gene: -; V gene: TRBV18; clone size: -; CDR3 protein: CASSPTSSPDMQYF; CDR3 DNA: TGTGCCAGCTCACCAACCAGTTCCCCTGATATGCAGTATTTT
J gene: TRBJ2-2; D gene: TRBD2; V gene: TRBV12-3/TRBV12-4; clone size: -; CDR3 protein: CASSYGGGGELFF; CDR3 DNA: TGTGCCAGCAGCTACGGCGGGGGCGGGGAGCTGTTTTTT
J gene: TRBJ2-5; D gene: -; V gene: TRBV7-2; clone size: few; CDR3 protein: CASSPRQASLPYQETQYF; CDR3 DNA: TGTGCCAGCAGCCCCCGACAGGCAAGTCTGCCTTATCAAGAGACCCAGTACTTC
J gene: TRBJ1-5; D gene: -; V gene: TRBV20-1; clone size: many; CDR3 protein: CSARPTQGYSNQPQHF; CDR3 DNA: TGCAGTGCTAGACCGACGCAGGGGTATAGCAATCAGCCCCAGCATTTT
J gene: TRBJ2-3; D gene: -; V gene: TRBV7-3; clone size: -; CDR3 protein: CASSLSATDTQYF; CDR3 DNA: TGTGCCAGCAGCTTATCAGCTACAGATACGCAGTATTTT
J gene: TRBJ1-1; D gene: -; V gene: TRBV18; clone size: few; CDR3 protein: CASSPPAGTNTEAFF; CDR3 DNA: TGTGCCAGCTCACCCCCGGCCGGGACGAACACTGAAGCTTTCTTT
J gene: TRBJ1-2; D gene: TRBD1; V gene: TRBV20-1; clone size: -; CDR3 protein: CSAPGGTGFNTF; CDR3 DNA: TGCAGTGCTCCGGGCGGGACAGGGTTTAACACCTTC
J gene: TRBJ2-5; D gene: -; V gene: TRBV2; clone size: once; CDR3 protein: CASSAEETQYF; CDR3 DNA: TGTGCCAGCAGCGCAGAAGAGACCCAGTACTTC
J gene: TRBJ1-1; D gene: -; V gene: TRBV5-1; clone size: many; CDR3 protein: CASSSLGVRDNTEAFF; CDR3 DNA: TGCGCCAGCAGCTCCCTGGGAGTGAGGGACAACACTGAAGCTTTCTTT
J gene: TRBJ1-2; D gene: -; V gene: TRBV9; clone size: once; CDR3 protein: CASSVERGPYGYTF; CDR3 DNA: TGTGCCAGCAGCGTAGAAAGGGGTCCCTATGGCTACACCTTC
J gene: TRBJ2-5; D gene: TRBD2; V gene: TRBV5-1; clone size: few; CDR3 protein: CASGVAGVETQYF; CDR3 DNA: TGCGCCAGCGGAGTAGCGGGAGTGGAGACCCAGTACTTC
J gene: TRBJ1-1; D gene: -; V gene: TRBV6-6; clone size: few; CDR3 protein: CASSYRSSGEAFF; CDR3 DNA: TGTGCCAGCAGTTACCGCAGCTCAGGTGAAGCTTTCTTT
J gene: TRBJ1-5; D gene: -; V gene: TRBV12-3/TRBV12-4; clone size: -; CDR3 protein: CASSLLGGNQPQHF; CDR3 DNA: TGTGCCAGCAGTTTACTGGGAGGCAATCAGCCCCAGCATTTT
J gene: TRBJ1-5; D gene: -; V gene: TRBV7-2; clone size: -; CDR3 protein: CASSLDPGLPQHF; CDR3 DNA: TGTGCCAGCAGCTTAGATCCAGGGCTGCCCCAGCATTTT
J gene: TRBJ1-2; D gene: TRBD1; V gene: TRBV20-1; clone size: few; CDR3 protein: CSAGRRGGNYGYTF; CDR3 DNA: TGCAGTGCCGGCCGCCGAGGGGGCAACTATGGCTACACCTTC
J gene: TRBJ2-7; D gene: -; V gene: TRBV29-1; clone size: few; CDR3 protein: CSVESPSYEQYF; CDR3 DNA: TGCAGCGTTGAATCCCCCTCCTACGAGCAGTACTTC
J gene: TRBJ2-3; D gene: -; V gene: TRBV5-1; clone size: many; CDR3 protein: CASRGTGDTQYF; CDR3 DNA: TGCGCCAGCAGAGGCACCGGGGATACGCAGTATTTT
J gene: TRBJ2-7; D gene: -; V gene: TRBV12-3/TRBV12-4; clone size: many; CDR3 protein: CASSLTFPGTPSYEQYF; CDR3 DNA: TGTGCCAGCAGCCTGACATTCCCCGGGACTCCTTCCTACGAGCAGTACTTC
J gene: TRBJ2-2; D gene: TRBD2; V gene: TRBV4-2; clone size: -; CDR3 protein: CASSPSSGRTGELFF; CDR3 DNA: TGTGCCAGCAGCCCTTCTAGCGGGAGGACCGGGGAGCTGTTTTTT
J gene: TRBJ2-1; D gene: -; V gene: TRBV29-1; clone size: many; CDR3 protein: CSVEDPPTAGDNEQFF; CDR3 DNA: TGCAGCGTTGAAGATCCTCCCACGGCAGGGGACAATGAGCAGTTCTTC
J gene: TRBJ2-7; D gene: TRBD1; V gene: TRBV4-2; clone size: few; CDR3 protein: CASGDRSIYEQYF; CDR3 DNA: TGTGCCAGCGGGGACAGGTCGATCTACGAGCAGTACTTC
J gene: TRBJ2-3; D gene: -; V gene: TRBV7-2; clone size: -; CDR3 protein: CASSLAGRGDTQYF; CDR3 DNA: TGTGCCAGCAGCTTAGCAGGACGGGGGGATACGCAGTATTTT
J gene: TRBJ1-6; D gene: TRBD1; V gene: TRBV6-5; clone size: many; CDR3 protein: CASSQDRGVSPLHF; CDR3 DNA: TGTGCCAGCAGTCAAGACAGGGGGGTTTCACCCCTCCACTTT
J gene: TRBJ2-6; D gene: TRBD1; V gene: TRBV5-1; clone size: -; CDR3 protein: CASSWTGPTGANVLTF; CDR3 DNA: TGCGCCAGCAGTTGGACAGGGCCCACTGGGGCCAACGTCCTGACTTTC
J gene: TRBJ2-2; D gene: TRBD1; V gene: TRBV7-2; clone size: -; CDR3 protein: CASSPRTGDTGELFF; CDR3 DNA: TGTGCCAGCAGCCCGCGGACAGGGGACACCGGGGAGCTGTTTTTT